The T cell receptor beta chain under discussion was sequenced for a study of blood T cell repertoires in COVID-19 (dated by TCRdb to about 2020). Notes on the research overall: Samples covering the acute and convalescent phases of COVID-19 were provided by collaborators in the United States, Italy and Spain. The dataset comprised deeply sampled blood TCRbeta repertoires from subjects exposed to, actively infected with, or recovered from COVID-19. HLA class I and class II types, where available, came from metadata supplied by the sample provider rather than from assay-based typing. The repertoires were made available in a free public database intended to serve as a resource for research on the immune response to SARS-CoV-2. A de-identified subject ID, COVID-19 status, age in years and sex were almost always included in the sample metadata. Samples were obtained from the ongoing ImmuneRACE study (first 160 participants) and from over 1,000 subjects provided by 6 global collaborators. The prospective study material was composed of cDNA or gDNA derived from T cells, B-cell-depleted T cells, or PBMCs. Findings and caveats that apply to the study as a whole: The amount of clinical and demographic metadata varied by source and participant and was provided uncurated.

TCRbeta CDR3 regions were amplified from genomic DNA by means of the immunoSEQ Assay, a bias-controlled multiplex PCR. On the authors' methods: Within the assay, amplification of reference gene primers was used to estimate how many nucleated cells each sample contained. Sequence reads were collapsed and filtered to measure the absolute abundance of every unique TCRbeta CDR3 rearrangement. For each sample, productive Simpson clonality was calculated as the square root of Simpson's diversity index over productive rearrangements. TCRdb re-hosts the immuneACCESS table, in-frame sequences only. Its copies lack some clones; in the studies checked, an unresolved V gene accounts for under half of them, and the cause for the rest is not known. The D gene and trimming were derived from the DNA, and the V and J assignments and clone size from that table. Counted in this sample were roughly 100,000 clones; nearly 90% of them appeared once. Clones ranked in the top ten supply around 3.1% of the sample.

Collaborating institutions collected whole blood in K2EDTA tubes following their own protocols. For TCRbeta analysis, collaborators shipped samples in one of three forms: frozen whole blood, isolated PBMCs, or DNA extracted from either of those sample types. The CDR3, from cysteine to phenylalanine, totals 17 residues. The CDR3 DNA has 51 bases and is translated from base 1. The germline V end is reduced by 5 bases and the J end by 2 bases; junction bases left unmatched: 9. CDR1 and CDR2 are drawn from the germline V gene (reference sequence): LNHNV, YYDKDF. Worth noting for this clone: It lacks a known antigen. Base qualities are not provided; no much larger clone lies one nucleotide away.

The source material was peripheral blood. The chain is assembled from TRBV15 and TRBJ2-3; 11 bases in between match TRBD2. The source is a man aged 45-60 years in a cohort sampled during active COVID-19. The CDR3 protein: CATSLDGTSGYTDTQYF. The nucleotide sequence reads TGTGCCACCAGCCTGGATGGGACTAGCGGTTACACAGATACGCAGTATTTT.